The 20 T cell receptor beta chains below all came from one sample that was sequenced in a study of T cells after yellow fever vaccination. A single record per CDR3 protein comes from TCRdb applying MiXCR to the 5' RACE reads. There are around 250,000 distinct CDR3 sequences in the sample; roughly 5% occur only once, and roughly 3.5% lies in the top ten. This material consisted of CD4+ T cells sorted from PBMCs, taken on the day of the yellow fever booster vaccination. These receptors came from a young man who received the YFV17D yellow fever vaccine.

There are many counts of this clonotype. The V and J genes are TRBV15 and TRBJ2-7; 9 bases match TRBD1. V trimming: 6 bases; J trimming: 6 bases; junction bases outside the gene matches: 6. Germline CDR1 is LNHNV and CDR2 is YYDKDF (reference sequence). This CDR3 region has 13 residues. Here the CDR3 reads CATSSGTGPEQYF. CDR3 nucleotide sequence: TGTGCCACCAGTTCCGGGACAGGGCCCGAGCAGTACTTC.

The chain carries TRBV9 and TRBJ2-7; perhaps TRBD2 as D (6 bases). V was cut by 0 bases and J by 5 bases, with 15 bases left in between. CDR1 SGDLS and CDR2 YYNGEE come from the germline V gene. CDR3 length: 15 amino acids. The CDR3 sequence: CASSVGGGGGNEQYV. The CDR3, as DNA: TGTGCCAGCAGCGTAGGGGGAGGAGGTGGGAACGAGCAGTACGTC.

The chain combines TRBV11-2 with TRBJ2-4; D possibly corresponds to TRBD1 (6 bases). The V and J ends lost 4 bases and 9 bases respectively, with 19 bases between them. The CDR3 contains 15 residues. Germline V gene data show CDR1 as SGHAT and CDR2 as FQNNGV. CDR3 DNA: TGTGCCAGCAGCTCAAGCCCCTCAGGGGCTGTCATTCAGTACTTC. Its translation: CASSSSPSGAVIQYF.

This clonotype was recorded a few times. The chain carries TRBV4-1 and TRBJ2-2; 8 bases match TRBD2. V lost 7 bases to trimming and J lost 3 bases; unmatched junction nucleotides: 10. Germline CDR1 reads MGHRA; CDR2 reads YSYEKL. The CDR3 is 16 residues long. The CDR3 coding sequence is TGCGCCAGCAAGAGCAGCGGGGGAGTCGACACCGGGGAGCTGTTTTTT. Its translation: CASKSSGGVDTGELFF.

This clonotype was seen repeatedly, ten times or more. V usage is TRBV5-1 and J usage is TRBJ1-1; TRBD1 agrees at 7 bases. The V gene's germline CDR1 is SGHRS and CDR2 YFSETQ. The CDR3 consists of 14 residues. With V trimmed by 4 bases and J by 11 bases, 14 bases remained unmatched. The CDR3 DNA is TGCGCCAGCAGCCCACAGACAGGGAATGAAGGGGCTTTCTTT. This translates into CASSPQTGNEGAFF.

Here the CDR3 DNA reads TGTGCCAGCAGAAAGGGACTAGCGGCCAGGGAGACCCAGTACTTC. Its protein product is CASRKGLAARETQYF. The chain joins TRBV2 to TRBJ2-5; 11 nucleotides agree with TRBD2. With 6 bases clipped from V and 5 bases from J, the junction kept 8 bases outside the gene matches. The CDR3 contains 15 residues. The germline V gene encodes CDR1 SNHLY and CDR2 FYNNEI. The whole variable domain, remainder taken from reference TRBV2 and TRBJ2-5, is EPEVTQTPSHQVTQMGQEVILRCVPISNHLYFYWYRQILGQKVEFLVSFYNNEISEKSEIFDDQFSVERPDGSNFTLKIRSTKLEDSAMYFCASRKGLAARETQYFGPGTRLLVL.

This clonotype was picked up a small number of times. The CDR3 DNA follows: TGTGCCAGCAGTGACCCCCAATTCGACAGGGAGGTGTCCTACGAGCAGTACTTC. It yields the protein CASSDPQFDREVSYEQYF. The chain recombines TRBV6-4 with TRBJ2-7, with D tentatively TRBD1 (7 bases). CDR3 length equals 18 residues. V lost 2 bases and J lost 1, with 21 bases in between. Germline CDR1 reads MRHNA; CDR2 reads SNTAGT.

This chain links TRBV5-5 with TRBJ1-1; D gene ambiguous. The CDR3 has 15 amino acids. CDR1 is SGHKS and CDR2 is YYEKEE in the germline V gene (reference sequence). Trimming stripped 7 bases from V and 3 bases from J, with 19 bases between. CDR3 sequence: CASVRVVIGHTEAFF. In nucleotides, the CDR3 is TGTGCCAGCGTGCGTGTCGTCATTGGTCACACTGAAGCTTTCTTT.

In its sample, this clonotype was seen many times. The chain employs TRBV12-3 or TRBV12-4 and TRBJ2-3; D is possibly TRBD1 or TRBD2 (5 bases each). This CDR3 has 16 residues. Trimming pared 5 bases from V and 1 base from J, leaving 16 bases between. The CDR3 coding sequence is TGTGCCAGCAGTCCTTGGGGGATTGGCGGCACAGATACGCAGTATTTT. It specifies CASSPWGIGGTDTQYF.

This chain uses TRBV7-2 with TRBJ2-5; 15 nucleotides agree with TRBD2. V gave up 5 bases and J gave up 1 base; unmatched junction bases: 17. Germline loops: CDR1 SGHTA, CDR2 FQGNSA. This CDR3 is built from 21 residues. The CDR3 DNA is TGTGCCAGCAGCCAATCCGGGACTAGCGGGGGGCCGTTTCGCCCCCAAGAGACCCAGTACTTC. Residues: CASSQSGTSGGPFRPQETQYF.

This clonotype was recorded many times. This chain uses TRBV30 with TRBJ1-2; tentatively, D is TRBD1 (5 bases). Germline V CDR1 and CDR2: GTSNPN, SVGIG (reference sequence). This CDR3 contains 13 residues. V gave up 5 bases and J gave up 8 bases, with 18 bases separating them. The CDR3 DNA sequence: TGTGCCTGGGCGGTCTTCAGGGCTCAAGGCTACACCTTC. Its protein is CAWAVFRAQGYTF.

This clonotype was observed a few times. This chain connects TRBV6-2 or TRBV6-3 to TRBJ2-5, with TRBD2 matching 9 bases. Germline V CDR1 and CDR2: MNHEY, SVGEGT. Trimming cost V 2 bases and J 4 bases; bases outside gene matches: 14. The CDR3 loop spans 18 amino acids. CDR3 DNA sequence: TGTGCCAGCAGTTACCGCCTGATGGTAGCGGGGGATCGAGAGACCCAGTACTTC. Residues: CASSYRLMVAGDRETQYF.

This clonotype showed up just a few times. This rearrangement joins TRBV24-1 to TRBJ2-1; a possible D gene is TRBD2 (6 bases). Looked up from germline, CDR1 is KGHDR and CDR2 is SFDVKD. This CDR3 region has 12 residues. V gave up 10 bases and J gave up 6 bases, with 12 bases separating them. CDR3 sequence: CATQAGGNEQFF. The CDR3 DNA sequence: TGTGCCACGCAGGCCGGGGGCAATGAGCAGTTCTTC.

This clonotype has a count of ten or more. J is TRBJ1-2 and V is TRBV2; TRBD1 aligns across 8 bases. The CDR3 extends over 14 amino acids. The V gene end was trimmed by 2 bases and the J gene end by 8 bases; junction bases not matched to a gene: 7. CDR1 is SNHLY, CDR2 FYNNEI, per germline. The DNA for the CDR3 is TGTGCCAGCAGTGAAATTCAGGGGGCACGGGGCTACACCTTC. This encodes CASSEIQGARGYTF.

This clonotype was seen a handful of times. This sequence joins TRBV2 and TRBJ2-4; tentative D call: TRBD1 (6 bases). The V end was cut by 2 bases, the J end by 0 bases, with 11 bases between. CDR1 is SNHLY, CDR2 FYNNEI, per germline. The CDR3 loop spans 16 amino acids. The CDR3 loop is CASSESGDIAKNIQYF. The DNA for the CDR3 is TGTGCCAGCAGTGAATCTGGGGACATAGCCAAAAACATTCAGTACTTC.

This clonotype was seen repeatedly, ten times or more. The gene calls are TRBV6-2 or TRBV6-3 and TRBJ2-7; tentative D call: TRBD1 (5 bases). The V end was cut by 2 bases, the J end by 8 bases, with 19 bases between. Germline V gene data show CDR1 as MNHEY and CDR2 as SVGEGT. This CDR3 is 15 amino acids long. The CDR3 is CASSYIRTPDVKQYF. The CDR3 nucleotides read TGTGCCAGCAGTTACATCCGGACACCAGACGTGAAGCAGTACTTC.

This clonotype was seen a few times. The gene calls are TRBV7-8 and TRBJ1-5; TRBD1 might be the D (5 bases). CDR3 length: 15 residues. Germline V gene sequence: CDR1 SGHVS, CDR2 FQNEAQ. Deletions cut 0 bases from V and 5 bases from J, with 11 bases between. The CDR3 sequence: CASSLAPQGHQPQHF. CDR3 coding DNA: TGTGCCAGCAGCTTAGCTCCCCAGGGTCATCAGCCCCAGCATTTT.

The chain uses TRBV7-2 and TRBJ2-1; a possible D gene is TRBD2 (5 bases). From germline, CDR1 is SGHTA and CDR2 FQGNSA. The CDR3 runs to 16 residues. V lost 6 bases to trimming and J lost 9 bases, with 24 bases between them. In DNA, the CDR3 is TGTGCCAGCAGTAACCGAAAAACTAGATTACCCGGTGAGCAGTTCTTC. Amino acids: CASSNRKTRLPGEQFF.

This clonotype showed up many times. The gene calls are TRBV4-3 and TRBJ1-5, with D unresolved. V was clipped by 0 bases and J by 3 bases, with 6 bases between them. Germline CDR1 reads LGHNA; CDR2 reads YSLEER. This CDR3 has 14 residues. The CDR3 nucleotides read TGCGCCAGCAGCCAAGATCTGTACAATCAGCCCCAGCATTTT. Translated, it gives CASSQDLYNQPQHF.

This clonotype showed up just a few times. The V call is TRBV5-1, the J call TRBJ2-3; 8 bases match TRBD2. The V segment lost 5 bases and the J segment 2 bases; nucleotides outside the gene matches: 10. From germline, CDR1 is SGHRS and CDR2 YFSETQ. This CDR3 is 16 amino acids long. The chain's CDR3 is CASSILGSGDTDTQYF. The CDR3 DNA follows: TGCGCCAGCAGTATTCTTGGTAGCGGGGACACAGATACGCAGTATTTT.